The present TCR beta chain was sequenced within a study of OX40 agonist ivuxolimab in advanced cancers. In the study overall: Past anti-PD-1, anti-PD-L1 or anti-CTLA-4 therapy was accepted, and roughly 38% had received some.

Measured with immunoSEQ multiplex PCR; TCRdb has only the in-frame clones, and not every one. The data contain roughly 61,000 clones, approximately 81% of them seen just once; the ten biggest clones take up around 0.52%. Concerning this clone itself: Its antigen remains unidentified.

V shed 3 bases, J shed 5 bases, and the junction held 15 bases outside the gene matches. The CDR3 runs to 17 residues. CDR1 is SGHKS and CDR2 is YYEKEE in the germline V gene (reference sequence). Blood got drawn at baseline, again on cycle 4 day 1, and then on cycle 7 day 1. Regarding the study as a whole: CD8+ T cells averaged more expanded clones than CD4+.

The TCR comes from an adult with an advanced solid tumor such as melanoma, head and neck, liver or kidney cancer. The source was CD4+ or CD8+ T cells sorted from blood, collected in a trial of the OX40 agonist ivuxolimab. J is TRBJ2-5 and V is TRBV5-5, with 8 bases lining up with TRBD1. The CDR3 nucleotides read TGTGCCAGCAGCTCCGGGACAGGCTTTTGGGATGGGGAGACCCAGTACTTC. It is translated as CASSSGTGFWDGETQYF. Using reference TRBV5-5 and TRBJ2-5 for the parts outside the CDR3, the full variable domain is DAGVTQSPTHLIKTRGQQVTLRCSPISGHKSVSWYQQVLGQGPQFIFQYYEKEERGRGNFPDRFSARQFPNYSSELNVNALLLGDSALYLCASSSGTGFWDGETQYFGPGTRLLVL.